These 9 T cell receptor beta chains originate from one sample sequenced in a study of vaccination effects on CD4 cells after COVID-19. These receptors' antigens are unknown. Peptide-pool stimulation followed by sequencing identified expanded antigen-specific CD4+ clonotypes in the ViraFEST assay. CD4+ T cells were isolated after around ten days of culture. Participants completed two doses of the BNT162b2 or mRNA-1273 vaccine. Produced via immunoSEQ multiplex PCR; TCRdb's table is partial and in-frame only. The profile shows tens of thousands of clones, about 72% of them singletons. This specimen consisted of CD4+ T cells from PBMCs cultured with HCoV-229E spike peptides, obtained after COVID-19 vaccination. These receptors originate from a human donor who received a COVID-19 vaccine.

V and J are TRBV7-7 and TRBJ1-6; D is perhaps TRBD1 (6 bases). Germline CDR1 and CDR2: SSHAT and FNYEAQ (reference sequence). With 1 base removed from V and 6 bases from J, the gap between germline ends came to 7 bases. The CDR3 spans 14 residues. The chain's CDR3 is CASSLGGANSPLHF. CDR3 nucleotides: TGTGCCAGCAGCTTAGGGGGGGCTAATTCACCCCTCCACTTT.

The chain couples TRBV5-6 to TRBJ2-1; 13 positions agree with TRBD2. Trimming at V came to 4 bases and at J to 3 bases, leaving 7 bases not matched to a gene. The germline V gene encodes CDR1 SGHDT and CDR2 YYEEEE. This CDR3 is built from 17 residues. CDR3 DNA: TGTGCCAGCAGCCAAGGACTAGCGGGGGCGGTCTACAATGAGCAGTTCTTC. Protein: CASSQGLAGAVYNEQFF.

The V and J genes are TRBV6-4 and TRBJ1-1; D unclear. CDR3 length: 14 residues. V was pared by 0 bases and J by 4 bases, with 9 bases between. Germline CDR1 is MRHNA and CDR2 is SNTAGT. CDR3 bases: TGTGCCAGCAGTGACTCGAGCCGGGGCACTGAAGCTTTCTTT. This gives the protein CASSDSSRGTEAFF.

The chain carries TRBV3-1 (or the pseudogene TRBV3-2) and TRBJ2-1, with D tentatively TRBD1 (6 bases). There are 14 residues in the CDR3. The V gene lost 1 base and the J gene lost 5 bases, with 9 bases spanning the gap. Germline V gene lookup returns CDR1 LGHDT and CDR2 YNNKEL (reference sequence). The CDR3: CASSQAGVNNEQFF. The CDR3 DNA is TGTGCCAGCAGCCAAGCAGGGGTAAACAATGAGCAGTTCTTC.

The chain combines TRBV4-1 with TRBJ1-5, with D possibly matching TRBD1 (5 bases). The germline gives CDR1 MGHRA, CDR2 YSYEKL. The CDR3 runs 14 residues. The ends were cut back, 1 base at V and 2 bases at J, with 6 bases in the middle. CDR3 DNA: TGCGCCAGCAGCCAAGCACAGGGCAATCAGCCCCAGCATTTT. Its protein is CASSQAQGNQPQHF.

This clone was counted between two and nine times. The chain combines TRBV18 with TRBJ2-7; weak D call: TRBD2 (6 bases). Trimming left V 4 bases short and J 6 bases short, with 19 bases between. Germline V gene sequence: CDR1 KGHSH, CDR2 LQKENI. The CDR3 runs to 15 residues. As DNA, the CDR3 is TGTGCCAGCTCACGTTCCGGAACGGGAGACAGCGAGCAGTACTTC. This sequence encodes CASSRSGTGDSEQYF. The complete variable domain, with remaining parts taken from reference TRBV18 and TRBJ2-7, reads NAGVMQNPRHLVRRRGQEARLRCSPMKGHSHVYWYRQLPEEGLKFMVYLQKENIIDESGMPKERFSAEFPKEGPSILRIQQVVRGDSAAYFCASSRSGTGDSEQYFGPGTRLTVT.

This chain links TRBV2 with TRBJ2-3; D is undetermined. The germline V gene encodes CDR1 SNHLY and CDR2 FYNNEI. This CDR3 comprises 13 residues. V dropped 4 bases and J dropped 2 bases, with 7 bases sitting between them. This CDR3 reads CASSVGFTDTQYF. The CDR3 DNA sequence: TGTGCCAGCAGTGTGGGTTTCACAGATACGCAGTATTTT.

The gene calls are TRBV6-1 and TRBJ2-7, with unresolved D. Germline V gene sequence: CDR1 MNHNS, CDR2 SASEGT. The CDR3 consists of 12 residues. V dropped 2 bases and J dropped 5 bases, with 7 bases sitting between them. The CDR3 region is CASSETRDEQYF. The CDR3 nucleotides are TGTGCCAGCAGTGAAACGAGAGACGAGCAGTACTTC.

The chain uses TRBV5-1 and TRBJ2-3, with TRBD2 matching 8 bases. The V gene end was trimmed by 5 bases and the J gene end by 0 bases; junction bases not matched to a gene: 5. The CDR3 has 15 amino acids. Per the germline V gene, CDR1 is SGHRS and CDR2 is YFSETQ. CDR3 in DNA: TGCGCCAGCAGGGGTAGCGGGACTAGCACAGATACGCAGTATTTT. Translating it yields CASRGSGTSTDTQYF.